This T cell receptor (beta chain) is from a study of CD8+CD57+ T cells in acquired aplastic anemia. Whole-study context: The mean DNA yield obtained from sorted CD4+ and CD8+ cells came to 3.2 ug. Study-level results: Any difference that existed in CD8+ Simpson's diversity between patients and controls was not significant. Patients shared twenty-nine CD8+ CDR3 sequences with controls.

Patients included in sequencing had previously demonstrated CD8+CD57+ cell expansion by flow cytometry. Blood samples were obtained from patients who had received no prior therapy. The study profiled TCR beta VDJ and CDR3 using genomic DNA as template. One entry per CDR3 protein, called by TCRdb with MiXCR from the reads. The data hold 200,000 to 300,000 distinct CDR3 sequences, with roughly half observed a single time. This clonotype was seen many times. Antigen unknown. Looked up from germline, CDR1 is SQVTM and CDR2 is ANQGSEA. CDR3 length equals 13 residues. With 0 bases removed from V and 0 bases from J, the gap between germline ends came to 6 bases.

The chain carries TRBV29-1 and TRBJ2-7; D is undetermined. The material sequenced was sorted CD4+, CD8+, or CD8+CD57+ T cells (not recorded which) from PBMCs. The sequence was collected from a human donor with aplastic anemia. For the CDR3, the DNA is TGCAGCGTTGAAGACAGAAGCTCCTACGAGCAGTACTTC. This codes for CSVEDRSSYEQYF.